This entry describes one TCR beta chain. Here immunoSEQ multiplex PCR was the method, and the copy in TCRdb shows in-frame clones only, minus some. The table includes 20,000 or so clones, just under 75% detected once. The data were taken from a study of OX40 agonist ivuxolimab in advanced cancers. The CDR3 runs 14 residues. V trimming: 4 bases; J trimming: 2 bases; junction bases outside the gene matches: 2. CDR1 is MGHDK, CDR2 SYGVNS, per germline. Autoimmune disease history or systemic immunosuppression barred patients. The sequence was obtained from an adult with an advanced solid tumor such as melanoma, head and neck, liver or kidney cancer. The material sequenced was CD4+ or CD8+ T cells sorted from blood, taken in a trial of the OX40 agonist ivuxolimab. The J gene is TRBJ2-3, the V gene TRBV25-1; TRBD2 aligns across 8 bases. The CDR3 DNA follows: TGTGCCAGCAGTGTAGCGGGATCCACAGATACGCAGTATTTT. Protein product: CASSVAGSTDTQYF.